Listed below are T cell receptor beta chains from one sample, sequenced in a study of blood T cell repertoires in COVID-19. TCRdb's table, derived via immunoSEQ multiplex PCR, lists solely in-frame clones and lacks some. The data hold more than 250,000 clones, with around 87% observed a single time. Source material: PBMCs or T cells enriched from blood (not recorded which). Receptors were obtained from a woman between 18 and 29 years old with acute COVID-19. Each CDR3 is given with its conserved first and last residue. D genes are given only for firm matches. Clone size is given for some rows only: seen once, a few or many times, or a class if the clone is expanded.

j_gene: TRBJ2-1
v_gene: TRBV27
abundance: few
d_gene: TRBD2
CDR3nt: TGTGCCAGCAGTGACCGGACTAGCGGGCCCACTTCCTACAATGAGCAGTTCTTC
CDR3aa: CASSDRTSGPTSYNEQFF

j_gene: TRBJ2-5
v_gene: TRBV29-1
abundance: .
d_gene: TRBD2
CDR3nt: TGCAGCGTTGCCACCCGACTAGCGGAAGAGACCCAGTACTTC
CDR3aa: CSVATRLAEETQYF

j_gene: TRBJ2-1
v_gene: TRBV7-9
abundance: few
d_gene: .
CDR3nt: TGTGCCAGCAGCCGATCCGTGGGGGCGGGGTTCTTC
CDR3aa: CASSRSVGAGFF

j_gene: TRBJ1-6
v_gene: TRBV2
abundance: .
d_gene: .
CDR3nt: TGTGCCAGCAGGCGGCCCTATAATTCACCCCTCCACTTT
CDR3aa: CASRRPYNSPLHF

j_gene: TRBJ2-3
v_gene: TRBV11-2
abundance: .
d_gene: .
CDR3nt: TGTGCCAGCAGCCACTGGGCGGGAACTAGCACAGATACGCAGTATTTT
CDR3aa: CASSHWAGTSTDTQYF

j_gene: TRBJ2-7
v_gene: TRBV2
abundance: .
d_gene: .
CDR3nt: TGTGCCAGCAATTTGGTCACTCTCGAGCAGTACTTC
CDR3aa: CASNLVTLEQYF

j_gene: TRBJ1-4
v_gene: TRBV4-1
abundance: .
d_gene: .
CDR3nt: TGCGCCAGCAGCCAAGCGGGACTGAATGAAAAACTGTTTTTT
CDR3aa: CASSQAGLNEKLFF

j_gene: TRBJ1-6
v_gene: TRBV28
abundance: .
d_gene: .
CDR3nt: TGTGCCAGCAGTACCCAAAGGGGGAACTATAATTCACCCCTCCACTTT
CDR3aa: CASSTQRGNYNSPLHF

j_gene: TRBJ2-3
v_gene: TRBV14
abundance: .
d_gene: .
CDR3nt: TGTGCCAGCAGCCAAGGATACAGCCTTACAGATACGCAGTATTTT
CDR3aa: CASSQGYSLTDTQYF

j_gene: TRBJ1-2
v_gene: TRBV30
abundance: .
d_gene: .
CDR3nt: TGTGCCTGGAGTGTTAACACGCACTACACCTTC
CDR3aa: CAWSVNTHYTF

j_gene: TRBJ2-5
v_gene: TRBV11-3
abundance: .
d_gene: TRBD2
CDR3nt: TGTGCCAGCAGCCCGCAGGGACTAGCGGGATTGGGGGGGGAGACCCAGTACTTC
CDR3aa: CASSPQGLAGLGGETQYF

j_gene: TRBJ2-4
v_gene: TRBV15
abundance: .
d_gene: TRBD2
CDR3nt: TGTGCCACCAGCAGAGCGCTAGCGGGAGAAATCATTCAGTACTTC
CDR3aa: CATSRALAGEIIQYF